Listed below are T cell receptor beta chains from one sample, sequenced in a study of blood T cell repertoires in COVID-19. Only in-frame clones appear in the TCRdb table, and some are missing; sequencing was by immunoSEQ multiplex PCR. In the table there are 210,000 or so clones, about 76% of which are singletons. Sequences were obtained from PBMCs or T cells enriched from blood (not recorded which). These receptors all stem from a woman aged 50 to 60 with acute COVID-19. Each CDR3 is given with its conserved first and last residue. A D gene is named only where the DNA matches it firmly. Expanded clones get a size class; other rows say once, few or many, or leave the size out.

clone size: .; D gene: .; V gene: TRBV11-2; J gene: TRBJ2-7; CDR3 protein: CASSLHHGGGSFNEQYF; CDR3 DNA: TGTGCCAGCAGCTTACACCACGGGGGTGGGAGCTTCAACGAGCAGTACTTC
clone size: .; D gene: TRBD2; V gene: TRBV10-3; J gene: TRBJ2-1; CDR3 protein: CAIKGTSGEQFF; CDR3 DNA: TGTGCCATCAAAGGGACTAGCGGTGAGCAGTTCTTC
clone size: .; D gene: TRBD2; V gene: TRBV18; J gene: TRBJ2-4; CDR3 protein: CASSPPGLAGGYKNIQYF; CDR3 DNA: TGTGCCAGCTCACCACCGGGACTAGCGGGTGGTTACAAAAACATTCAGTACTTC
clone size: .; D gene: .; V gene: TRBV4-2; J gene: TRBJ2-3; CDR3 protein: CATGGRITDTQYF; CDR3 DNA: TGTGCCACCGGGGGACGGATCACAGATACGCAGTATTTT
clone size: few; D gene: TRBD1; V gene: TRBV11-3; J gene: TRBJ2-7; CDR3 protein: CASSLVSGGSYEQYF; CDR3 DNA: TGTGCCAGCAGCTTAGTATCAGGGGGCTCCTACGAGCAGTACTTC
clone size: .; D gene: .; V gene: TRBV28; J gene: TRBJ2-3; CDR3 protein: CASSLSAGLSTDTQYF; CDR3 DNA: TGTGCCAGCAGTTTATCGGCGGGGCTAAGCACAGATACGCAGTATTTT
clone size: .; D gene: TRBD2; V gene: TRBV7-6; J gene: TRBJ2-1; CDR3 protein: CASSLHREGNEQFF; CDR3 DNA: TGTGCCAGCAGCTTACACCGGGAGGGCAATGAGCAGTTCTTC
clone size: .; D gene: .; V gene: TRBV6-6; J gene: TRBJ1-1; CDR3 protein: CASSSHRVANTEAFF; CDR3 DNA: TGTGCCAGCAGTTCGCACAGGGTTGCGAACACTGAAGCTTTCTTT
clone size: .; D gene: .; V gene: TRBV6-2/TRBV6-3; J gene: TRBJ1-5; CDR3 protein: CASSYSRGNNQPQHF; CDR3 DNA: TGTGCCAGCAGTTACTCAAGGGGGAATAATCAGCCCCAGCATTTT
clone size: .; D gene: TRBD2; V gene: TRBV6-6; J gene: TRBJ2-3; CDR3 protein: CASSRGVVAGLTDTQYF; CDR3 DNA: TGTGCCAGCAGCCGAGGGGTAGTAGCGGGGCTCACAGATACGCAGTATTTT
clone size: .; D gene: TRBD1; V gene: TRBV13; J gene: TRBJ2-5; CDR3 protein: CASSLGTVQETQYF; CDR3 DNA: TGTGCCAGCAGCTTGGGGACAGTACAAGAGACCCAGTACTTC
clone size: .; D gene: TRBD2; V gene: TRBV5-1; J gene: TRBJ2-7; CDR3 protein: CASRAASGTYEQYF; CDR3 DNA: TGCGCCAGCCGCGCGGCTAGCGGGACCTACGAGCAGTACTTC
clone size: .; D gene: .; V gene: TRBV29-1; J gene: TRBJ2-2; CDR3 protein: CSVEDPTGSAGELFF; CDR3 DNA: TGCAGCGTTGAAGATCCCACAGGGTCGGCCGGGGAGCTGTTTTTT
clone size: .; D gene: .; V gene: TRBV27; J gene: TRBJ1-5; CDR3 protein: CASSSSLTGGNQPQHF; CDR3 DNA: TGTGCCAGCAGTAGCTCTTTAACAGGAGGCAATCAGCCCCAGCATTTT
clone size: .; D gene: TRBD1; V gene: TRBV28; J gene: TRBJ1-1; CDR3 protein: CASGTGGRTEAFF; CDR3 DNA: TGTGCCAGCGGCACAGGGGGCAGGACTGAAGCTTTCTTT
clone size: .; D gene: TRBD1; V gene: TRBV6-4; J gene: TRBJ1-5; CDR3 protein: CASSPDRTSQPQHF; CDR3 DNA: TGTGCCAGCAGTCCGGACAGGACCAGTCAGCCCCAGCATTTT
clone size: .; D gene: TRBD1; V gene: TRBV5-6; J gene: TRBJ2-7; CDR3 protein: CASSAMTGTYEQYF; CDR3 DNA: TGTGCCAGCAGCGCGATGACAGGGACCTACGAGCAGTACTTC
clone size: .; D gene: TRBD1; V gene: TRBV5-1; J gene: TRBJ2-5; CDR3 protein: CASSWDREAQYF; CDR3 DNA: TGCGCCAGCAGTTGGGACAGGGAGGCCCAGTACTTC
clone size: .; D gene: .; V gene: TRBV7-2; J gene: TRBJ2-7; CDR3 protein: CASSLRRAVSYEQYF; CDR3 DNA: TGTGCCAGCAGCTTAAGGAGGGCCGTCTCCTACGAGCAGTACTTC
clone size: few; D gene: .; V gene: TRBV20-1; J gene: TRBJ2-5; CDR3 protein: CSALQETQYF; CDR3 DNA: TGCAGTGCCCTCCAAGAGACCCAGTACTTC
clone size: .; D gene: TRBD2; V gene: TRBV28; J gene: TRBJ2-1; CDR3 protein: CASSLSAGANEQFF; CDR3 DNA: TGTGCCAGCAGTCTTTCTGCGGGAGCTAATGAGCAGTTCTTC
clone size: .; D gene: TRBD1; V gene: TRBV5-6; J gene: TRBJ1-5; CDR3 protein: CASSLDGAGGSNQPQHF; CDR3 DNA: TGTGCCAGCAGCTTGGATGGTGCAGGGGGGAGCAATCAGCCCCAGCATTTT
clone size: .; D gene: .; V gene: TRBV6-1; J gene: TRBJ2-2; CDR3 protein: CASSEKQAAGTGELFF; CDR3 DNA: TGTGCCAGCAGTGAAAAGCAAGCGGCTGGGACCGGGGAGCTGTTTTTT
clone size: .; D gene: .; V gene: TRBV25-1; J gene: TRBJ1-5; CDR3 protein: CASMHREQHQPQHF; CDR3 DNA: TGTGCCAGCATGCACAGAGAACAACATCAGCCCCAGCATTTT
clone size: .; D gene: .; V gene: TRBV7-9; J gene: TRBJ1-5; CDR3 protein: CASTRGGVQPQHF; CDR3 DNA: TGTGCCAGCACTAGAGGGGGAGTTCAGCCCCAGCATTTT
clone size: few; D gene: .; V gene: TRBV12-3/TRBV12-4; J gene: TRBJ1-5; CDR3 protein: CASSKQSNQPQHF; CDR3 DNA: TGTGCCAGCAGCAAACAGAGCAATCAGCCCCAGCATTTT
clone size: .; D gene: .; V gene: TRBV4-3; J gene: TRBJ1-4; CDR3 protein: CASSQDPTVGKLFF; CDR3 DNA: TGCGCCAGCAGCCAAGATCCGACAGTTGGAAAACTGTTTTTT
clone size: .; D gene: TRBD1; V gene: TRBV5-6; J gene: TRBJ2-4; CDR3 protein: CASSLGTGGQGIQYF; CDR3 DNA: TGTGCCAGCAGCTTGGGGACAGGGGGCCAGGGCATTCAGTACTTC
clone size: .; D gene: TRBD1; V gene: TRBV2; J gene: TRBJ1-6; CDR3 protein: CASSDWTGRNSPLHF; CDR3 DNA: TGTGCCAGCAGTGATTGGACAGGTCGGAATTCACCCCTCCACTTT
clone size: .; D gene: .; V gene: TRBV10-3; J gene: TRBJ1-6; CDR3 protein: CAISDSSPLHF; CDR3 DNA: TGTGCCATCAGTGACTCCTCACCCCTCCACTTT
clone size: .; D gene: TRBD1; V gene: TRBV16; J gene: TRBJ1-5; CDR3 protein: CASSPNRGAQPQHF; CDR3 DNA: TGTGCCAGCAGCCCAAACAGGGGAGCTCAGCCCCAGCATTTT
clone size: .; D gene: .; V gene: TRBV19; J gene: TRBJ2-5; CDR3 protein: CASNRVGGTQYF; CDR3 DNA: TGTGCCAGTAACAGGGTTGGCGGGACCCAGTACTTC
clone size: .; D gene: TRBD1; V gene: TRBV30; J gene: TRBJ1-3; CDR3 protein: CAWSLQGSGNTIYF; CDR3 DNA: TGTGCCTGGAGCTTACAGGGGTCTGGAAACACCATATATTTT
clone size: .; D gene: TRBD1; V gene: TRBV11-1; J gene: TRBJ1-5; CDR3 protein: CASSPGQAGNQPQHF; CDR3 DNA: TGTGCCAGCAGCCCAGGACAGGCGGGAAATCAGCCCCAGCATTTT
clone size: .; D gene: TRBD1; V gene: TRBV7-2; J gene: TRBJ1-6; CDR3 protein: CASSLEGQISPLHF; CDR3 DNA: TGTGCCAGCAGCTTAGAGGGACAGATTTCACCCCTCCACTTT
clone size: .; D gene: TRBD2; V gene: TRBV28; J gene: TRBJ2-1; CDR3 protein: CASSIAGGPRFEQFF; CDR3 DNA: TGTGCCAGCAGCATAGCGGGGGGTCCCCGGTTCGAGCAGTTCTTC
clone size: .; D gene: .; V gene: TRBV11-2; J gene: TRBJ2-7; CDR3 protein: CASSYGPTYEQYF; CDR3 DNA: TGTGCCAGCAGCTACGGTCCTACCTACGAGCAGTACTTC
clone size: .; D gene: TRBD1; V gene: TRBV4-3; J gene: TRBJ1-2; CDR3 protein: CASSRTGGSGGYTF; CDR3 DNA: TGCGCCAGCAGCCGTACAGGGGGCTCCGGTGGCTACACCTTC
clone size: .; D gene: .; V gene: TRBV24-1; J gene: TRBJ2-2; CDR3 protein: CATSDRQVSETGELFF; CDR3 DNA: TGTGCCACCAGTGATAGACAGGTATCGGAGACCGGGGAGCTGTTTTTT
clone size: .; D gene: TRBD1; V gene: TRBV24-1; J gene: TRBJ2-3; CDR3 protein: CATSDYGTGGIQDTQYF; CDR3 DNA: TGTGCCACCAGTGATTATGGGACAGGGGGCATTCAAGATACGCAGTATTTT
clone size: .; D gene: .; V gene: TRBV7-2; J gene: TRBJ2-1; CDR3 protein: CASSALHRAPQRNEQFF; CDR3 DNA: TGTGCCAGCAGCGCCCTCCACAGGGCTCCCCAGCGCAATGAGCAGTTCTTC
clone size: .; D gene: .; V gene: TRBV7-2; J gene: TRBJ2-2; CDR3 protein: CASSLGRVESGELFF; CDR3 DNA: TGTGCCAGCAGCTTAGGCAGGGTCGAGTCCGGGGAGCTGTTTTTT
clone size: .; D gene: .; V gene: TRBV11-3; J gene: TRBJ1-1; CDR3 protein: CASSLSGRGATEAFF; CDR3 DNA: TGTGCCAGCAGCTTATCGGGTCGGGGTGCGACTGAAGCTTTCTTT
clone size: .; D gene: TRBD2; V gene: TRBV19; J gene: TRBJ2-5; CDR3 protein: CASRVPGGETQYF; CDR3 DNA: TGTGCCAGTAGGGTGCCGGGGGGAGAGACCCAGTACTTC
clone size: .; D gene: TRBD1; V gene: TRBV7-2; J gene: TRBJ2-2; CDR3 protein: CASSSQFLGQGNTGELFF; CDR3 DNA: TGTGCCAGCAGCTCACAATTTTTGGGACAGGGCAACACCGGGGAGCTGTTTTTT
clone size: .; D gene: TRBD2; V gene: TRBV27; J gene: TRBJ2-2; CDR3 protein: CASSRSGIGELFF; CDR3 DNA: TGTGCCAGCAGCCGAAGCGGGATCGGGGAGCTGTTTTTT
clone size: .; D gene: TRBD1; V gene: TRBV5-6; J gene: TRBJ1-4; CDR3 protein: CASSSTGTGGEKLFF; CDR3 DNA: TGTGCCAGCAGCTCGACCGGGACAGGTGGTGAAAAACTGTTTTTT
clone size: .; D gene: .; V gene: TRBV6-5; J gene: TRBJ1-4; CDR3 protein: CASSYDPGGRKKLFF; CDR3 DNA: TGTGCCAGCAGTTATGATCCGGGGGGGAGAAAAAAACTGTTTTTT
clone size: .; D gene: .; V gene: TRBV18; J gene: TRBJ1-2; CDR3 protein: CASSRTQQGGDYGYTF; CDR3 DNA: TGTGCCAGCTCCCGAACGCAGCAGGGTGGGGACTATGGCTACACCTTC
clone size: .; D gene: .; V gene: TRBV7-9; J gene: TRBJ1-1; CDR3 protein: CASSSNMLNTEAFF; CDR3 DNA: TGTGCCAGCAGCTCCAACATGTTGAACACTGAAGCTTTCTTT
clone size: .; D gene: TRBD1; V gene: TRBV6-2/TRBV6-3; J gene: TRBJ1-2; CDR3 protein: CASSHRTGAQDGYTF; CDR3 DNA: TGTGCCAGCAGCCACCGGACAGGGGCTCAGGATGGCTACACCTTC
clone size: .; D gene: .; V gene: TRBV11-2; J gene: TRBJ1-3; CDR3 protein: CASSPRAGNTIYF; CDR3 DNA: TGTGCCAGCAGCCCGAGGGCTGGAAACACCATATATTTT
clone size: few; D gene: TRBD1; V gene: TRBV6-5; J gene: TRBJ2-7; CDR3 protein: CASSYGTGSFEQYF; CDR3 DNA: TGTGCCAGCAGTTACGGGACAGGGAGTTTCGAGCAGTACTTC
clone size: .; D gene: TRBD2; V gene: TRBV7-8; J gene: TRBJ2-7; CDR3 protein: CASSLGLAGGPSTYEQYF; CDR3 DNA: TGTGCCAGCAGCTTGGGACTAGCGGGAGGGCCCTCGACCTACGAGCAGTACTTC